These 7 T cell receptor beta chains came from one sample sequenced in a study of blood T cell repertoires in COVID-19. This table comes from immunoSEQ multiplex PCR, and its TCRdb copy is limited to in-frame clones, with some not included. The sample has tens of thousands of clones; 90% to 95% are singletons. The sample comprised peripheral blood. Every receptor here comes from a human donor in a cohort sampled during active COVID-19.

The chain couples TRBV6-5 to TRBJ1-1; D not resolved. Germline loops: CDR1 MNHEY, CDR2 SVGAGI. The V and J ends lost 7 bases and 4 bases respectively, with 13 bases between them. The CDR3 extends over 13 amino acids. CDR3 nucleotide sequence: TGTGCCAGCAACTATCTCGTGGGCACTGAAGCTTTCTTT. Amino acid sequence: CASNYLVGTEAFF.

Here the CDR3 DNA reads TGTGCCAGCTCACCCGAACAACTTACCGGGACAGGGATCTCCTACGAGCAGTACGTC. Its protein is CASSPEQLTGTGISYEQYV. The chain employs TRBV18 and TRBJ2-7, with TRBD1 matching over 9 bases. Germline-derived CDR1 and CDR2 are KGHSH and LQKENI. V was pared by 3 bases and J by 0 bases, with 15 bases of the junction left unmatched. The CDR3 consists of 19 residues.

On this clone: Its ends do not fully match the called genes, so a read error is possible. The J gene is TRBJ2-3, the V gene TRBV29-1, with a tentative D call TRBD2 (5 bases). Germline CDR1 SQVTM, CDR2 ANQGSEA. This CDR3 has 12 residues. CDR3 bases: TGCAGCGTTGAGCCTAGCACCGATACGCAGTATTTT. This codes for CSVEPSTDTQYF.

V gene TRBV11-2 combines with J gene TRBJ2-2; 7 bases are a match to TRBD1. The CDR3 sequence is 16 residues long. With 5 bases clipped from V and 3 bases from J, the junction kept 9 bases outside the gene matches. Germline V gives CDR1 SGHAT, CDR2 FQNNGV. This chain's CDR3 is CASSPYRDSHTGELFF. In DNA, the CDR3 is TGTGCCAGCAGCCCTTACCGGGACAGCCACACCGGGGAGCTGTTTTTT.

The V and J genes are TRBV4-1 and TRBJ1-4; no clear D. Trimming took off 3 bases at V and 0 bases at J, with 11 bases between the two ends. The CDR3 is made up of 16 amino acids. Germline V gene sequence: CDR1 MGHRA, CDR2 YSYEKL. The CDR3 nucleotides are TGCGCCAGCAGCCAGGTTTGGACTACAACTAATGAAAAACTGTTTTTT. Amino acids: CASSQVWTTTNEKLFF.

The chain joins TRBV5-1 to TRBJ2-1, with TRBD2 identical over 9 bases. Unmatched junction bases numbered 2, after V lost 2 bases and J lost 5 bases. CDR1 SGHRS and CDR2 YFSETQ come from the germline V gene. CDR3 length: 14 residues. CDR3: CASSLPSGDNEQFF. The DNA of the CDR3 is TGCGCCAGCAGCTTACCTAGCGGGGACAATGAGCAGTTCTTC. Combining the CDR3 with reference TRBV5-1 and TRBJ2-1 gives the whole variable domain KAGVTQTPRYLIKTRGQQVTLSCSPISGHRSVSWYQQTPGQGLQFLFEYFSETQRNKGNFPGRFSGRQFSNSRSEMNVSTLELGDSALYLCASSLPSGDNEQFFGPGTRLTVL.

This chain joins TRBV11-2 and TRBJ2-2; possible D gene TRBD2, 6 bases. Germline CDR1 reads SGHAT; CDR2 reads FQNNGV. Trimming left V 5 bases short and J 6 bases short, with 13 bases between. The CDR3 has 14 residues. This CDR3 reads CASSPWGEAGELFF. CDR3 nucleotide sequence: TGTGCCAGCAGCCCGTGGGGGGAGGCCGGGGAGCTGTTTTTT.